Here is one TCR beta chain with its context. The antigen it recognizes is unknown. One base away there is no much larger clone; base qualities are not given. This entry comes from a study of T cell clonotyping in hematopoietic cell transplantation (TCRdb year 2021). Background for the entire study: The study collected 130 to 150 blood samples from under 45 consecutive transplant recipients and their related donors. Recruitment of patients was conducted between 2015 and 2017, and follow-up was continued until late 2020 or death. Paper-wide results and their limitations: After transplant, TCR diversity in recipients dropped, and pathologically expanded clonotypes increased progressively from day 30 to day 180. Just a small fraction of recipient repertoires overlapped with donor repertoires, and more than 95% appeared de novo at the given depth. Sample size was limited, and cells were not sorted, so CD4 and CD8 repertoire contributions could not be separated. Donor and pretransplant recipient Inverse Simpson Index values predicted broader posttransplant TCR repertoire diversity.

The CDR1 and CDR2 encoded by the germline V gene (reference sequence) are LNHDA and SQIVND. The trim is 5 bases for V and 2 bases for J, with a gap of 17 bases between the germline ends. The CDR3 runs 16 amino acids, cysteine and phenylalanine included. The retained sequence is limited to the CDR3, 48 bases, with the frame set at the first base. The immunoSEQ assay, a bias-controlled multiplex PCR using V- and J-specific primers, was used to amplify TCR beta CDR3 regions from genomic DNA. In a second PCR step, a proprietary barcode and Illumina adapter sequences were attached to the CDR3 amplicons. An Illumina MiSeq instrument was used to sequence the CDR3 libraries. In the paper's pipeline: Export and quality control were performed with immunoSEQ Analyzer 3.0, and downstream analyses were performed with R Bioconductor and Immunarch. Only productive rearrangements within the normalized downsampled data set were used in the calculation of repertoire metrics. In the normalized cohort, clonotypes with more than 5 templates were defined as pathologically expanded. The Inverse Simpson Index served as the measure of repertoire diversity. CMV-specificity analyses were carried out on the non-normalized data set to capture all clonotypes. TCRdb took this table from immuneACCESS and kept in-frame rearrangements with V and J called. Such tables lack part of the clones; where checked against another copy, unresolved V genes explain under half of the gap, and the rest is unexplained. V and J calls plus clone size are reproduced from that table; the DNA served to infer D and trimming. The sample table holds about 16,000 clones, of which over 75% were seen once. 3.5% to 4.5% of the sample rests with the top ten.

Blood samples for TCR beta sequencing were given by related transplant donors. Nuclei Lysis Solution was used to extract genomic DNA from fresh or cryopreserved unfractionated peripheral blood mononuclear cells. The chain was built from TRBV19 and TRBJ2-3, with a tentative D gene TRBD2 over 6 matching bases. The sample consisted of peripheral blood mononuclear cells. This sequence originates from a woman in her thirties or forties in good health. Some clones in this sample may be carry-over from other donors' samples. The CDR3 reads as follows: CASSPGAAGLTDTQYF. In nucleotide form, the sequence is TGTGCCAGTAGTCCCGGGGCAGCGGGCCTCACAGATACGCAGTATTTT.